One sample yielded the 13 T cell receptor beta chains listed below, sequenced in a study of T cells in Graves' hyperthyroidism and ophthalmopathy. There were TCR beta CDR3 regions amplified from RNA transcripts. The HTBI primer set served for first-round RT-PCR of the TCR CDR3. TCRdb re-called the multiplex PCR reads with MiXCR, one entry per CDR3 protein. The sample records 640,000 or so distinct CDR3 sequences, roughly 15% being singletons. Specimen: blood. Receptors originate from a woman aged 40 to 50 with Graves' ophthalmopathy.

This chain uses TRBV12-3 or TRBV12-4 with TRBJ2-7; 9 nucleotides align to TRBD2. The CDR3 is made up of 15 amino acids. With V trimmed by 1 base and J by 7 bases, 8 bases remained unmatched. The CDR3, as DNA: TGTGCCAGCAGTTTAGGTTGGCTAGCGGGATTTGAGCAGTACTTC. Its protein product is CASSLGWLAGFEQYF.

This clonotype came up a few times. The V and J genes are TRBV7-2 and TRBJ2-2; 11 bases map to TRBD2. The CDR3 spans 17 residues. V shed 5 bases, J shed 1 base, and the junction held 6 bases outside the gene matches. In germline, CDR1 is SGHTA, CDR2 FQGNSA. In DNA form, the CDR3 reads TGTGCCAGCAGCCGTAGCGGGGGGGGCGGGAACACCGGGGAGCTGTTTTTT. This sequence encodes CASSRSGGGGNTGELFF.

At least ten counts were recorded for this clonotype. The genes are TRBV7-8 and TRBJ2-5; D tentatively reads TRBD1 or TRBD2 (7 bases each). The length of the CDR3 is 15 residues. V gave up 5 bases and J gave up 2 bases, with 15 bases separating them. Germline V lookup: CDR1 SGHVS, CDR2 FQNEAQ. The CDR3 nucleotides read TGTGCCAGCAGCCAAAGACAGGGAGGGCAAGAGACCCAGTACTTC. Encoded protein: CASSQRQGGQETQYF.

The table lists this clonotype with many counts. The chain has TRBV15 and TRBJ2-7; TRBD1 is a possible D gene (6 bases). The V gene's germline CDR1 is LNHNV and CDR2 YYDKDF (reference sequence). There are 15 residues in the CDR3. V dropped 6 bases and J dropped 4 bases, with 19 bases sitting between them. The CDR3 DNA is TGTGCCACCAGAGCCAGGGGTTCCCAAGGGTACGAGCAGTACTTC. Protein: CATRARGSQGYEQYF.

The rearrangement links TRBV20-1 to TRBJ2-5; 10 bases agree with TRBD2. V gave up 3 bases and J gave up 1 base; unmatched junction bases: 8. The CDR3 covers 16 residues. Germline V lookup: CDR1 DFQATT, CDR2 SNEGSKA (reference sequence). CDR3 DNA: TGCAGTGCTAGTGGTCTAGCGGGAGCCCTCCAAGAGACCCAGTACTTC. It is translated as CSASGLAGALQETQYF.

The J gene is TRBJ2-5, the V gene TRBV6-1; TRBD1 might be the D (5 bases). The CDR3 covers 18 residues. V was trimmed by 6 bases and J by 4 bases, leaving 27 bases between them. CDR1 and CDR2 from the germline V gene are MNHNS and SASEGT. CDR3 DNA: TGTGCCAGCAGCTCCTTAGGACACGAACCTAGTCTTCGAGAGACCCAGTACTTC. Translating gives CASSSLGHEPSLRETQYF.

This clonotype has at least ten counts. V gene TRBV6-2 or TRBV6-3 combines with J gene TRBJ2-4; D uncertain. V was trimmed by 6 bases and J by 0 bases, leaving 18 bases between them. Germline CDR1 is MNHEY and CDR2 is SVGEGT. The CDR3 sequence is 17 residues long. CDR3 amino acids: CASRPRPDSIAKNIQYF. CDR3 nucleotides: TGTGCCAGCAGGCCAAGACCTGACTCCATAGCCAAAAACATTCAGTACTTC.

This clonotype was found many times. V gene TRBV4-3 combines with J gene TRBJ1-2; D not certain. CDR3 size: 14 residues. Trimming removed 0 bases from V and 4 bases from J, with 9 bases in between. CDR1 LGHNA and CDR2 YSLEER come from the germline V gene. The CDR3 loop reads CASSQETVGYGYTF. For the CDR3, the DNA is TGCGCCAGCAGCCAAGAAACAGTCGGCTATGGCTACACCTTC.

This clonotype appeared a few times. The chain recombines TRBV27 with TRBJ2-7; 15 bases map to TRBD2. Germline-derived CDR1 and CDR2 are MNHEY and SMNVEV (reference sequence). After removal of 5 bases from V and 7 bases from J, the junction contained 15 bases not matched to a gene. This CDR3 has 18 amino acids. CDR3 coding DNA: TGTGCCAGCAGTCCGACACCCGGACTAGCGGGAGGGGTGCAAGAGCAGTACTTC. It yields the protein CASSPTPGLAGGVQEQYF.

This clonotype was seen at least ten times. The rearrangement uses TRBV12-3 or TRBV12-4 and TRBJ2-5, with 9 bases lining up with TRBD1. The CDR3 totals 14 residues. V shed 7 bases, J shed 4 bases, and the junction held 7 bases outside the gene matches. The CDR3 sequence is CASNTQGAGETQYF. The CDR3 DNA follows: TGTGCCAGCAACACACAGGGGGCGGGAGAGACCCAGTACTTC.

This chain links TRBV6-2 or TRBV6-3 with TRBJ2-7, with TRBD1 matching over 8 bases. Germline V lookup: CDR1 MNHEY, CDR2 SVGEGT. The CDR3 consists of 14 residues. J was trimmed by 4 bases and V by 2 bases; bases with no gene match: 4. CDR3 loop: CASSYGGQGYEQYF. DNA for the CDR3: TGTGCCAGCAGTTACGGAGGACAGGGATACGAGCAGTACTTC.

This clonotype came up many times. The rearrangement joins TRBV28 to TRBJ1-5; 10 positions agree with TRBD1. V gave up 6 bases and J gave up 2 bases; unmatched junction bases: 7. This CDR3 has 16 residues. Germline CDR1 is MDHEN and CDR2 is SYDVKM. The chain's CDR3 is CASRFGGTGGNQPQHF. The CDR3 bases are TGTGCCAGCAGATTTGGGGGGACAGGGGGCAATCAGCCCCAGCATTTT.

Here the CDR3 DNA reads TGCAGCGTCATGACCCAATTGGGAGAGACCCAGTACTTC. The encoded protein is CSVMTQLGETQYF. The chain uses TRBV29-1 and TRBJ2-5, with D unclear. Germline lookup yields CDR1 SQVTM and CDR2 ANQGSEA. This CDR3 has 13 residues. Trimming pared 6 bases from V and 4 bases from J, leaving 15 bases between.